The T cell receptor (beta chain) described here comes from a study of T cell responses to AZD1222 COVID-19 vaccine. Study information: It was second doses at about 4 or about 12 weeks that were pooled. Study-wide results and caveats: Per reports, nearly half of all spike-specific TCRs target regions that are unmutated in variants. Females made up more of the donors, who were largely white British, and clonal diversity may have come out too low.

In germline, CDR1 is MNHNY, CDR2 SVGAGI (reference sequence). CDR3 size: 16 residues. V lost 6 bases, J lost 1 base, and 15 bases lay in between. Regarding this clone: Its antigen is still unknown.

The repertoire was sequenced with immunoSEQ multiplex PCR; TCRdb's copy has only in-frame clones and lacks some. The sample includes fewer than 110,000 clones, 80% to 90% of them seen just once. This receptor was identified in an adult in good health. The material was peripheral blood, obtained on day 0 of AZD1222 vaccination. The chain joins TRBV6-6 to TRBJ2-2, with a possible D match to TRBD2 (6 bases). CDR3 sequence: CASRASSAENTGELFF. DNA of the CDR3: TGTGCCAGCAGGGCGTCTAGCGCCGAGAACACCGGGGAGCTGTTTTTT.